The next 8 T cell receptor beta chains were all read from a single sample in a study of T cell clones after liver transplantation. Only in-frame clones appear in the TCRdb table, and some are missing; sequencing was by immunoSEQ multiplex PCR. The table records about 120,000 clones, 75% to 95% of them present only once. The sample here was CD4+ T cells from blood, taken 12 months after liver transplant. The receptors originated from a human patient who received a liver transplant. Some T cells may be transferred from the graft donor.

The chain has TRBV4-2 and TRBJ2-6, with D perhaps assigned TRBD1 or TRBD2 (5 bases each). V lost 0 bases and J lost 2, with 11 bases in between. This CDR3 is built from 17 residues. The germline gives CDR1 LGHNA, CDR2 YNFKEQ. CDR3 loop: CASSQDRGATGANVLTF. The DNA of the CDR3 is TGTGCCAGCAGCCAAGATCGAGGGGCGACTGGGGCCAACGTCCTGACTTTC.

The rearrangement joins TRBV18 to TRBJ2-6, with 10 bases that match TRBD1. The CDR3 length is 18 residues. Germline V gene sequence: CDR1 KGHSH, CDR2 LQKENI. V dropped 3 bases and J dropped 1; count of bases not matched to a gene: 6. The CDR3 coding sequence is TGTGCCAGCTCACCTCCGAGGACAGGGGGGTCTGGGGCCAACGTCCTGACTTTC. This codes for CASSPPRTGGSGANVLTF.

The gene calls are TRBV19 and TRBJ1-5; tentatively, D is TRBD1 (6 bases). CDR1 and CDR2 (germline): LNHDA, SQIVND (reference sequence). V lost 7 bases, J lost 5 bases, and 15 bases lay in between. This CDR3 is built from 14 residues. The CDR3: CASMAGGGDQPQHF. The CDR3 DNA reads TGTGCCAGTATGGCGGGAGGGGGTGATCAGCCCCAGCATTTT.

The chain joins TRBV25-1 to TRBJ2-2; 9 positions match TRBD1. From germline, CDR1 is MGHDK and CDR2 SYGVNS. The CDR3 length is 16 residues. J gave up 3 bases and V 8 bases, and 10 bases lay outside the gene matches. This CDR3 reads CASGVGWTGDTGELFF. For the CDR3, the DNA is TGTGCCAGCGGGGTTGGGTGGACAGGGGACACCGGGGAGCTGTTTTTT.

Only a few counts were recorded for this clone. The chain couples TRBV15 to TRBJ1-1, with TRBD1 identical over 8 bases. CDR1 is LNHNV, CDR2 YYDKDF, per germline (reference sequence). The CDR3 spans 16 residues. V shed 1 base and J 5 bases; nucleotides not matched to a gene: 9. CDR3 amino acids: CATSRVTGALYTEAFF. The CDR3 region has the DNA TGTGCCACCAGCAGAGTGACAGGGGCCTTATATACTGAAGCTTTCTTT.

This chain uses TRBV5-1 with TRBJ2-1; D is possibly TRBD1 (6 bases). Trimming stripped 1 base from V and 7 bases from J, with 9 bases between. Germline V gene lookup returns CDR1 SGHRS and CDR2 YFSETQ. CDR3 length: 13 amino acids. CDR3 bases: TGCGCCAGCAGCTTGTACAGGGTAAATGAGCAGTTCTTC. It specifies CASSLYRVNEQFF.

The chain couples TRBV2 to TRBJ1-1; 9 bases fit TRBD1. Per germline, CDR1 SNHLY and CDR2 FYNNEI. V gave up 3 bases and J gave up 3 bases; unmatched junction bases: 5. The CDR3 consists of 15 residues. This chain's CDR3 is CASSENRDRDTEAFF. The CDR3 bases are TGTGCCAGCAGTGAGAACAGGGACAGGGACACTGAAGCTTTCTTT.

The rearrangement joins TRBV5-1 to TRBJ2-5, with TRBD2 identical over 8 bases. Germline V CDR1 and CDR2: SGHRS, YFSETQ. Trimming at V came to 4 bases and at J to 4 bases, leaving 9 bases not matched to a gene. The CDR3 runs 15 residues. CDR3 sequence (DNA): TGCGCCAGCAGCGGAGGGACTAGTGGGGGAGAGACCCAGTACTTC. It specifies CASSGGTSGGETQYF.